This is a list of T cell receptor beta chains from one sample in a study of siplizumab effects on memory and regulatory T cells. Clones were sequenced by immunoSEQ multiplex PCR, and TCRdb holds only the in-frame ones, with some missing. This table has tens of thousands of clones, approximately 93% appearing once. The sequenced sample consisted of CD8+ T cells sorted from blood. Every receptor here comes from a human donor in good health. Both conserved end residues are part of each CDR3. Each record gives: J gene, D gene, V gene, clone size, CDR3 protein, CDR3 DNA. D genes are given only for firm matches. Clone size is not always given. Where it is, it says once, few, many or a class for expanded clones.

TRBJ1-3,.,TRBV5-4,.,CASSNSLGGSGNTIYF,TGTGCCAGCAGCAACTCATTGGGGGGTTCTGGAAACACCATATATTTT
TRBJ2-7,TRBD2,TRBV6-5,.,CANSYSPGGIYEQYF,TGTGCCAACAGTTACTCCCCGGGAGGAATCTACGAGCAGTACTTC
TRBJ2-2,TRBD1,TRBV15,.,CATSRERRLDREKTGELFF,TGTGCCACCAGCAGAGAGCGCCGATTGGACAGGGAGAAAACCGGGGAGCTGTTTTTT
TRBJ2-1,.,TRBV11-3,once,CASSLGTAYNEQFF,TGTGCCAGCAGCTTAGGGACGGCCTACAATGAGCAGTTCTTC
TRBJ1-3,.,TRBV21-1,.,CASSKGGGQETGNTIYF,TGTGCCAGCAGCAAAGGGGGAGGACAGGAGACTGGAAACACCATATATTTT
TRBJ1-5,.,TRBV7-3,.,CASSLGGGAQPQHF,TGTGCCAGCAGCTTAGGCGGGGGTGCTCAGCCCCAGCATTTT
TRBJ1-3,.,TRBV15,.,CATSRDRGVGNTIYF,TGTGCCACCAGCAGAGATCGGGGGGTTGGAAACACCATATATTTT
TRBJ2-5,TRBD1,TRBV9,few,CASSVAYRGETQYF,TGTGCCAGCAGCGTAGCTTACAGGGGAGAGACCCAGTACTTC
TRBJ1-1,.,TRBV5-1,.,CASSLVENEAFF,TGCGCCAGCAGCTTGGTGGAGAATGAAGCTTTCTTT
TRBJ2-7,TRBD2,TRBV27,.,CASSFGGARYEQYF,TGTGCCAGCAGTTTCGGGGGGGCAAGGTACGAGCAGTACTTC
TRBJ2-5,TRBD2,TRBV9,.,CASSVEAGGQETQYF,TGTGCCAGCAGCGTAGAGGCGGGGGGACAAGAGACCCAGTACTTC
TRBJ2-3,TRBD2,TRBV30,.,CAWSSLGLSNLRDTQYF,TGTGCCTGGAGCTCCCTGGGACTATCAAACCTCCGGGATACGCAGTATTTT
TRBJ1-2,.,TRBV29-1,.,CSVGEGNYGYTF,TGCAGCGTTGGTGAGGGGAACTATGGCTACACCTTC
TRBJ1-1,.,TRBV5-8,.,CASSPGGNLNTEAFF,TGTGCCAGCAGCCCGGGTGGAAACTTGAACACTGAAGCTTTCTTT
TRBJ2-3,.,TRBV9,.,CASSVEAGVVFDTQYF,TGTGCCAGCAGCGTAGAAGCAGGGGTGGTTTTTGATACGCAGTATTTT
TRBJ2-1,.,TRBV2,.,CASSAGIDNEQFF,TGTGCCAGCAGTGCGGGCATAGACAATGAGCAGTTCTTC
TRBJ1-5,.,TRBV6-1,.,CASTGVGNSNQPQHF,TGTGCCAGCACGGGGGTAGGGAATAGCAATCAGCCCCAGCATTTT
TRBJ2-7,TRBD1,TRBV18,.,CASSPQTGPGSYEQYF,TGTGCCAGCTCGCCTCAGACAGGGCCTGGCTCCTACGAGCAGTACTTC
TRBJ1-5,.,TRBV4-1,.,CASSQEGQRNQPQHF,TGCGCCAGCAGCCAAGAAGGACAGAGGAATCAGCCCCAGCATTTT
TRBJ2-5,TRBD2,TRBV7-9,once,CASSLWGLAGDETQYF,TGTGCCAGCAGCTTATGGGGACTAGCGGGAGATGAGACCCAGTACTTC
TRBJ2-4,.,TRBV7-8,.,CASSSGGENIQYF,TGTGCCAGCAGCTCTGGGGGTGAGAACATTCAGTACTTC
TRBJ2-2,.,TRBV7-6,.,CASSSEIRETSTGELFF,TGTGCCAGCAGCTCAGAAATCAGGGAGACGAGCACCGGGGAGCTGTTTTTT
TRBJ2-5,TRBD1,TRBV11-1,.,CASSLGDRGFRETQYF,TGTGCCAGCAGCTTAGGCGACAGGGGGTTCAGAGAGACCCAGTACTTC
TRBJ2-7,.,TRBV2,.,CASRSGASSCEQYF,TGTGCCAGCCGGTCAGGGGCCAGCTCCTGCGAGCAGTACTTC
TRBJ2-7,.,TRBV5-1,.,CASSLGAGWIIEQYF,TGCGCCAGCAGCTTGGGAGCAGGGTGGATTATCGAGCAGTACTTC
TRBJ2-7,.,TRBV30,.,CAWSPRGPYEQYF,TGTGCCTGGAGTCCAAGGGGACCCTACGAGCAGTACTTC
TRBJ2-3,.,TRBV5-5,.,CASSPRGGGDTQYF,TGTGCCAGCAGCCCCCGCGGAGGAGGAGATACGCAGTATTTT
TRBJ1-1,.,TRBV13,.,CASSLDGKNTEAFF,TGTGCCAGCAGCTTGGACGGAAAGAACACTGAAGCTTTCTTT
TRBJ2-3,TRBD2,TRBV30,.,CAWSRAGGPGDTQYF,TGTGCCTGGAGTCGAGCGGGAGGGCCGGGGGATACGCAGTATTTT
TRBJ2-3,.,TRBV7-9,.,CASRTLLGPGITDTQYF,TGTGCCAGCAGGACACTACTAGGGCCCGGAATCACAGATACGCAGTATTTT
TRBJ1-4,.,TRBV27,.,CASSLRAAGGEKLFF,TGTGCCAGCAGTTTACGGGCAGCCGGGGGGGAAAAACTGTTTTTT
TRBJ1-1,.,TRBV4-1,once,CASSQAITGDSNTEAFF,TGCGCCAGCAGCCAAGCTATAACAGGAGACTCGAACACTGAAGCTTTCTTT
TRBJ1-3,.,TRBV15,.,CATSRDFGASADTIYF,TGTGCCACCAGCAGAGATTTCGGGGCCAGTGCAGACACCATATATTTT
TRBJ1-2,TRBD1,TRBV7-9,.,CASSLTTGGGGYTF,TGTGCCAGCAGCTTAACCACAGGGGGAGGCGGCTACACCTTC
TRBJ1-1,.,TRBV5-1,few,CASSSGGTEAFF,TGCGCCAGCAGTTCCGGAGGAACTGAAGCTTTCTTT
TRBJ2-3,TRBD2,TRBV6-1,.,CASSEKISGAPSTDTQYF,TGTGCCAGCAGTGAAAAGATTAGCGGGGCGCCATCCACAGATACGCAGTATTTT
TRBJ2-1,.,TRBV4-1,.,CASSPTQSYNEQFF,TGCGCCAGCAGCCCAACGCAGTCTTACAATGAGCAGTTCTTC
TRBJ2-3,.,TRBV2,.,CASSTGLPSDTQYF,TGTGCCAGCAGTACGGGACTCCCCTCGGATACGCAGTATTTT
TRBJ1-1,.,TRBV6-5,.,CASSYSTGEAFF,TGTGCCAGCAGTTACTCTACAGGGGAAGCTTTCTTT
TRBJ2-1,.,TRBV7-8,.,CANSLGGRTYNEQFF,TGTGCCAACAGCTTAGGGGGAAGGACCTACAATGAGCAGTTCTTC
TRBJ1-1,.,TRBV7-9,.,CASSSTYRVELLNTEAFF,TGTGCCAGCAGCTCGACCTACAGGGTAGAGTTGTTGAACACTGAAGCTTTCTTT